One and the same sample provided the 18 T cell receptor beta chains below, sequenced in a study of identical twins. Using its own MiXCR run on the 5' RACE reads, TCRdb lists one record per CDR3 protein. In the table there are roughly 350,000 distinct CDR3 sequences, around 9% of which are singletons. The sequencing input was naive T cells sorted from blood. The source is a woman between 45 and 60 years old in good health.

V gene TRBV29-1 combines with J gene TRBJ2-3; D is undetermined. Germline assignment: CDR1 SQVTM and CDR2 ANQGSEA. The V end lost 4 bases, the J end lost 0 bases, and 14 bases lay between the germline ends. This CDR3 has 15 amino acids. CDR3 in DNA: TGCAGCGTTGGGATAACAGCCTCTAGCACAGATACGCAGTATTTT. Translated, it gives CSVGITASSTDTQYF.

The V gene is TRBV20-1, the J gene TRBJ1-1; possibly TRBD1 for D (5 bases). The V gene lost 6 bases and the J gene lost 8 bases, with 22 bases spanning the gap. The germline CDR1 and CDR2 sequences are DFQATT and SNEGSKA (reference sequence). The CDR3 length is 14 residues. The CDR3, as DNA: TGCAGTGCCAAGATCGGCGGGACCGGTAGAGAAGCTTTCTTT. Translation gives CSAKIGGTGREAFF.

This clonotype was counted many times. The chain joins TRBV3-1 to TRBJ1-1, with D uncertain. The germline V gene has CDR1 LGHDT and CDR2 YNNKEL (reference sequence). Deletions cut 4 bases from V and 5 bases from J, with 11 bases between. This CDR3 spans 13 amino acids. The CDR3 is CASSLGAATEAFF. The CDR3 coding sequence is TGTGCCAGCAGCCTGGGAGCGGCTACTGAAGCTTTCTTT.

The chain has TRBV19 and TRBJ2-7, with D perhaps TRBD1 or TRBD2 (5 bases each). Trimming took 3 bases from V and 5 from J, leaving 17 bases between them. Germline V gene lookup returns CDR1 LNHDA and CDR2 SQIVND (reference sequence). This CDR3 is 15 amino acids long. The CDR3 DNA reads TGTGCCAGTAGTATCCCCGGGATACAGGTCCACGAGCAGTACTTC. This gives the protein CASSIPGIQVHEQYF. Together with reference TRBV19 and TRBJ2-7, the CDR3 gives the full variable domain: DGGITQSPKYLFRKEGQNVTLSCEQNLNHDAMYWYRQDPGQGLRLIYYSQIVNDFQKGDIAEGYSVSREKKESFPLTVTSAQKNPTAFYLCASSIPGIQVHEQYFGPGTRLTVT.

This chain connects TRBV7-3 to TRBJ2-1, with D maybe TRBD2 (7 bases). The germline CDR1 and CDR2 sequences are SGHTA and FQGTGA. The V gene lost 5 bases and the J gene lost 1 base, with 15 bases spanning the gap. This CDR3 spans 16 amino acids. CDR3 sequence reads: CASSPRAGTSYNEQFF. DNA for the CDR3: TGTGCCAGCAGCCCCAGAGCGGGGACATCCTACAATGAGCAGTTCTTC.

The chain employs TRBV6-6 and TRBJ2-5; TRBD2 might be the D (6 bases). V dropped 0 bases and J dropped 2 bases, with 10 bases sitting between them. CDR1 MNHNY and CDR2 SVGAGI come from the germline V gene (reference sequence). The CDR3 sequence is 15 residues long. CDR3 coding DNA: TGTGCCAGCAGTTACTCCCGGAGGGAACAAGAGACCCAGTACTTC. Translating it yields CASSYSRREQETQYF.

This clonotype was seen more than once but under ten times. The chain links TRBV21-1 to TRBJ2-1; the D segment call TRBD1 is taken from the table without a DNA check. TRBV21-1 is a listed pseudogene. The CDR3 consists of 18 residues. The CDR3 sequence: CASSKAVTEDSSYNEQFF. The CDR3 DNA sequence: TGTGCCAGCAGCAAAGCCGTGACAGAGGACAGCTCCTACAATGAGCAGTTCTTC.

This chain joins TRBV9 and TRBJ2-2; 9 bases are a match to TRBD2. V shed 4 bases and J 4 bases; nucleotides not matched to a gene: 8. Germline lookup yields CDR1 SGDLS and CDR2 YYNGEE. CDR3 length: 16 amino acids. The CDR3 coding sequence is TGTGCCAGCAGCCCCCGCGGGAGGGGGGGCACCGGGGAGCTGTTTTTT. Its protein product is CASSPRGRGGTGELFF.

This chain uses TRBV21-1 with TRBJ2-7; the D segment call TRBD1 is taken from the table without a DNA check. TRBV21-1 is a pseudogene. The CDR3 sequence is 15 residues long. The CDR3 reads CASSKGGQESYEQYV. DNA of the CDR3: TGTGCCAGCAGCAAAGGGGGACAAGAATCCTACGAGCAGTACGTC.

As regards this clonotype: Compared with germline, one end of the junction differs, possibly owing to a read error. The genes are TRBV5-1 and TRBJ2-2; perhaps TRBD2 as D (6 bases). Germline CDR1 is SGHRS and CDR2 is YFSETQ. The CDR3 is 17 residues long. The CDR3 DNA sequence: TGCGCCGGCAGCTCGGGGACTGTTGGCGGTGGTACCGGGGAGCTGTTTTTT. As protein: CAGSSGTVGGGTGELFF.

This clonotype turned up a few times. The rearrangement uses TRBV7-3 and TRBJ2-1, with 15 nucleotides matching TRBD2. Per the germline V gene, CDR1 is SGHTA and CDR2 is FQGTGA. V gave up 0 bases and J gave up 5 bases; unmatched junction bases: 2. The CDR3 totals 17 residues. Here the CDR3 DNA reads TGTGCCAGCAGCTTAACAGGACTAGCGGGAGGGCACAATGAGCAGTTCTTC. Protein: CASSLTGLAGGHNEQFF.

Ten or more counts support this clonotype. The V call is TRBV29-1, the J call TRBJ2-2; 8 bases are a match to TRBD1. Unmatched junction bases numbered 8, after V lost 3 bases and J lost 5 bases. This CDR3 has 15 amino acids. The germline V gene encodes CDR1 SQVTM and CDR2 ANQGSEA. DNA of the CDR3: TGCAGCGTTGACCCAACAGGGGGTGATACCGGGGAGCTGTTTTTT. Translating it yields CSVDPTGGDTGELFF.

The chain recombines TRBV25-1 with TRBJ2-7, with TRBD2 matching over 9 bases. CDR1 is MGHDK, CDR2 SYGVNS, per germline. The CDR3 loop spans 16 amino acids. With 9 bases clipped from V and 3 bases from J, the junction kept 15 bases outside the gene matches. The CDR3 loop reads CARSPGTSPNCYEQYF. The CDR3 DNA follows: TGTGCCAGGAGCCCCGGGACTAGCCCGAATTGCTACGAGCAGTACTTC.

This chain connects TRBV25-1 to TRBJ2-2; no clear D gene. Trimming took 2 bases from V and 4 from J, leaving 5 bases between them. The CDR3 spans 13 residues. Per the germline V gene, CDR1 is MGHDK and CDR2 is SYGVNS. DNA of the CDR3: TGTGCCAGCAGTGAAATTGCCACCGGGGAGCTGTTTTTT. This encodes CASSEIATGELFF.

This rearrangement joins TRBV5-6 to TRBJ1-1, with 7 bases aligning to TRBD1. This CDR3 comprises 17 residues. CDR1 SGHDT and CDR2 YYEEEE come from the germline V gene. Unmatched junction bases numbered 9, after V lost 1 base and J lost 0 bases. CDR3 in amino acids: CASSLRFGTAMNTEAFF. CDR3 in DNA: TGTGCCAGCAGCTTGCGATTCGGGACAGCTATGAACACTGAAGCTTTCTTT. The entire variable domain, with the rest obtained from reference TRBV5-6 and TRBJ1-1, is as follows: DAGVTQSPTHLIKTRGQQVTLRCSPKSGHDTVSWYQQALGQGPQFIFQYYEEEERQRGNFPDRFSGHQFPNYSSELNVNALLLGDSALYLCASSLRFGTAMNTEAFFGQGTRLTVV.

The chain joins TRBV2 to TRBJ1-2, with D tentatively TRBD1 (6 bases). In germline, CDR1 is SNHLY, CDR2 FYNNEI. The CDR3 is 12 residues long. The V gene lost 9 bases and the J gene lost 2 bases, with 10 bases spanning the gap. The CDR3 sequence is CASSGTNYGYTF. As DNA, the CDR3 is TGTGCCAGTTCCGGGACAAACTATGGCTACACCTTC.

This clonotype was observed many times. The V gene is TRBV5-1, the J gene TRBJ2-1, with a possible D match to TRBD2 (6 bases). Between the trimmed V and J ends, which lost 0 bases and 1 base, there was a span of 8 bases. The V gene's germline CDR1 is SGHRS and CDR2 YFSETQ. The CDR3 runs to 15 residues. This CDR3 reads CASSLGLGSYNEQFF. The CDR3 DNA reads as TGCGCCAGCAGCTTGGGACTAGGTTCCTACAATGAGCAGTTCTTC.

The chain carries TRBV12-3 or TRBV12-4 and TRBJ1-1; 7 positions match TRBD1. The CDR3 is made up of 12 amino acids. Losses at the gene ends were 3 bases for V and 8 bases for J; bases not matched to a gene: 3. The CDR3 DNA reads as TGTGCCAGCAGTTTCCCGGGACAGGAAGCTTTCTTT. Encoded protein: CASSFPGQEAFF.